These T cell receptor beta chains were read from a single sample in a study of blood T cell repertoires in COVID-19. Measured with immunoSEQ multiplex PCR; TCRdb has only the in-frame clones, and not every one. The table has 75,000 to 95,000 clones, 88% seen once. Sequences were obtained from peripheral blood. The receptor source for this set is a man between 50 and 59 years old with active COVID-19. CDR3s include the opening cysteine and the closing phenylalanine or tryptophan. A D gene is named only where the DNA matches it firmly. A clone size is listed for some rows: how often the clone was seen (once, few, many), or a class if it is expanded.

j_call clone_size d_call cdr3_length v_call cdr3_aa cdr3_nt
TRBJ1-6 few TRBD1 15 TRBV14 CASSPRQGLNSPLHF TGTGCCAGCAGCCCCCGACAGGGTTTGAATTCACCCCTCCACTTT
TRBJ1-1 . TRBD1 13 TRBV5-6 CASSRDRGLWGFF TGTGCCAGCAGCAGGGACAGGGGGCTCTGGGGTTTCTTT
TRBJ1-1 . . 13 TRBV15 CATRGGVTTEAFF TGTGCCACCAGAGGGGGGGTAACCACTGAAGCTTTCTTT
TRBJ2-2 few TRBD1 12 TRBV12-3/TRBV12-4 CASSRGTGELFF TGTGCCAGCAGCAGGGGGACCGGGGAGCTGTTTTTT
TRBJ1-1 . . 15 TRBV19 CASSPSVNVWTEAFF TGTGCCAGTAGCCCGAGTGTGAACGTTTGGACTGAAGCTTTCTTT
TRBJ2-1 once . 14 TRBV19 CASSAVGSYNEQFF TGTGCCAGTAGTGCGGTGGGCTCCTACAATGAGCAGTTCTTC
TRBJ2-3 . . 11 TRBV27 CASSRGDTQYF TGTGCCAGCTCGCGGGGAGATACGCAGTATTTT
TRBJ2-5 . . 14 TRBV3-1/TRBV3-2 CASSQWANQETQYF TGTGCCAGCAGCCAATGGGCAAACCAAGAGACCCAGTACTTC
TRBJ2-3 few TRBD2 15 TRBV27 CASSSTSGRSDTQYF TGTGCCAGCAGCTCGACTAGCGGGAGGTCAGATACGCAGTATTTT
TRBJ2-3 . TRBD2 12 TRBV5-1 CASSWEGDTQYF TGCGCCAGCAGCTGGGAGGGAGATACGCAGTATTTT
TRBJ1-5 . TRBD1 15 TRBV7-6 CASSIGQGGIQPQHF TGTGCCAGCAGCATCGGACAGGGCGGCATTCAGCCCCAGCATTTT
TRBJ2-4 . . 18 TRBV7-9 CASSPLQILALAKNIQYF TGTGCCAGCAGCCCCCTGCAAATTTTGGCTTTAGCCAAAAACATTCAGTACTTC
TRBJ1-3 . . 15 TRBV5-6 CASSPPGGAGNTIYF TGTGCCAGCAGCCCCCCGGGCGGGGCTGGAAACACCATATATTTT
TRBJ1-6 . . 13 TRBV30 CAWRSSYNSPLHF TGTGCCTGGAGGAGCTCCTATAATTCACCCCTCCACTTT
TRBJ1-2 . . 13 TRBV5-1 CASSFGTNYGYTF TGCGCCAGCAGCTTTGGCACGAACTATGGCTACACCTTC
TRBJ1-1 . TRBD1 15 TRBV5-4 CASSLPGQTDTEAFF TGTGCCAGCAGCTTGCCGGGACAGACTGACACTGAAGCTTTCTTT
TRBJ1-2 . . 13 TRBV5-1 CASSLLGVYGYTF TGCGCCAGCAGCTTGCTCGGGGTCTATGGCTACACCTTC
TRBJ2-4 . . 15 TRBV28 CASSSSTGSVGIQYF TGTGCCAGCAGTTCGTCTACAGGGAGCGTGGGCATTCAGTACTTC
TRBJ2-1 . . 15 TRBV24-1 CATSDPRYYNDEQFF TGTGCCACCAGTGACCCAAGATACTATAACGATGAGCAGTTCTTC
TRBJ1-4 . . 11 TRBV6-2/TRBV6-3 CASSSGFRLFF TGTGCCAGCAGCTCGGGATTTCGGCTGTTTTTT
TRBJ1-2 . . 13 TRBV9 CASSLGGTNGYTF TGTGCCAGCAGCCTTGGGGGGACGAATGGCTACACCTTC
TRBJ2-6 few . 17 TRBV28 CASSLSRGGSGANVLTF TGTGCCAGCAGTTTAAGTAGAGGGGGCTCTGGGGCCAACGTCCTGACTTTC
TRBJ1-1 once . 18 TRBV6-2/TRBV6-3 CASSHGIFPAGRTTEAFF TGTGCCAGCAGTCACGGGATCTTCCCTGCAGGTCGAACCACTGAAGCTTTCTTT
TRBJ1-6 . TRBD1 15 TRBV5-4 CASSRSRDRNSPLHF TGTGCCAGCAGCCGAAGCCGGGACAGGAATTCACCCCTCCACTTT
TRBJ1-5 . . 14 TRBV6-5 CASMGRASNQPQHF TGTGCCAGCATGGGCAGGGCGAGCAATCAGCCCCAGCATTTT
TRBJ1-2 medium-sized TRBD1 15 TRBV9 CASSLIDRGPGGYTF TGTGCCAGCAGTTTAATCGACAGGGGGCCAGGGGGCTACACCTTC
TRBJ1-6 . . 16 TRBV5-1 CASSLEPSQGYSPLHF TGCGCCAGCAGCTTGGAACCCTCACAGGGATATTCACCCCTCCACTTT
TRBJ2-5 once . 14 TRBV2 CASSVISEGETQYF TGTGCCAGCAGTGTTATCTCGGAGGGGGAGACCCAGTACTTC
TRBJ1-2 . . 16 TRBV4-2 CASSPLTSGGQGGYTF TGTGCCAGCAGCCCCTTAACTTCTGGGGGCCAGGGTGGCTACACCTTC
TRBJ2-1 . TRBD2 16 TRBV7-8 CASSFLAGSSYNEQFF TGTGCCAGCAGCTTTCTAGCGGGGAGCTCCTACAATGAGCAGTTCTTC
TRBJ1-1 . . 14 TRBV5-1 CASSSVPPNTEAFF TGCGCCAGCAGCTCCGTCCCTCCGAACACTGAAGCTTTCTTT
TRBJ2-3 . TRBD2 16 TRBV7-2 CASSFGAGGRSDTQYF TGTGCCAGCAGCTTTGGAGCGGGGGGGCGTTCTGATACGCAGTATTTT
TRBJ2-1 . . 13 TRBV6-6 CASSSRPYNEQFF TGTGCCAGCAGTTCTAGACCCTACAATGAGCAGTTCTTC
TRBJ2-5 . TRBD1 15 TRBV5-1 CASSSTGGPQETQYF TGCGCCAGCAGCTCGACAGGGGGCCCACAAGAGACCCAGTACTTC
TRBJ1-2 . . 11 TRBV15 CATSSLYGYTF TGTGCCACCAGCAGCCTCTATGGCTACACCTTC
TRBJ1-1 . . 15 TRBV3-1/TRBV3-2 CASSQDFSKNTEAFF TGTGCCAGCAGCCAAGATTTTTCCAAGAACACTGAAGCTTTCTTT
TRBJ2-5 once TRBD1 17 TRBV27 CASSLVGVGQGKETQYF TGTGCCAGCAGTTTAGTAGGGGTGGGACAGGGGAAAGAGACCCAGTACTTC
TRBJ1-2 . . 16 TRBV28 CASSRDSLIYGYGYTF TGTGCCAGCAGCAGGGACTCCCTGATTTATGGGTATGGCTACACCTTC
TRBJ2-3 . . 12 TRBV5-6 CASSPHSDTQYF TGTGCCAGCAGCCCCCACTCAGATACGCAGTATTTT
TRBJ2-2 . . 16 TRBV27 CASSWGASGNTGELFF TGTGCCAGCAGTTGGGGGGCTAGCGGGAACACCGGGGAGCTGTTTTTT
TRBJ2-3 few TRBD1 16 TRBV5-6 CASSRGAGQGQDTQYF TGTGCCAGCAGTCGGGGCGCGGGACAGGGGCAAGATACGCAGTATTTT
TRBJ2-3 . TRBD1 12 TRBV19 CASGQGTDTQYF TGTGCCTCGGGACAGGGAACAGATACGCAGTATTTT
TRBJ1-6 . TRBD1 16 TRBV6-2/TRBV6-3 CASSFTGQGAPSPLHF TGTGCCAGCAGTTTCACGGGACAGGGGGCTCCTTCACCCCTCCACTTT
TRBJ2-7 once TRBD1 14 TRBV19 CASSTDRVGYEQYF TGTGCCAGTAGTACCGACAGGGTAGGATACGAGCAGTACTTC
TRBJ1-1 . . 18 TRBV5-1 CASSLEGRGFPLSTEAFF TGCGCCAGCAGCTTGGAGGGGAGGGGTTTTCCCCTATCCACTGAAGCTTTCTTT
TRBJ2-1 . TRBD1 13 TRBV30 CAWVVTGDNEQFF TGTGCCTGGGTTGTAACAGGGGACAATGAGCAGTTCTTC
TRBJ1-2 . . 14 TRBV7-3 CASSPRTANYGYTF TGTGCCAGCAGCCCCCGGACAGCTAACTATGGCTACACCTTC
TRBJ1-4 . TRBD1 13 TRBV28 CASRPDRANIPFF TGTGCCAGCAGACCCGACAGGGCTAATATCCCGTTTTTT